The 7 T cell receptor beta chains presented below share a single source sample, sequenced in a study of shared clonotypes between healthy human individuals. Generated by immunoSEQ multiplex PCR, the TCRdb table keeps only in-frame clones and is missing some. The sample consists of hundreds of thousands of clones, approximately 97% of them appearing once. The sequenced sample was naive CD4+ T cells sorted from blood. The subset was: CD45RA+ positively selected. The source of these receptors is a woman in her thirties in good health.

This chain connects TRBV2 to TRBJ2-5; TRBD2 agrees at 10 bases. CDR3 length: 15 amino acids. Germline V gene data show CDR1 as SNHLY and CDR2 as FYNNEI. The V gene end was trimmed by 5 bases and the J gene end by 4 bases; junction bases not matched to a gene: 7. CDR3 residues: CASSLMGLARETQYF. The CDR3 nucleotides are TGTGCCAGCAGTTTGATGGGACTAGCGCGAGAGACCCAGTACTTC.

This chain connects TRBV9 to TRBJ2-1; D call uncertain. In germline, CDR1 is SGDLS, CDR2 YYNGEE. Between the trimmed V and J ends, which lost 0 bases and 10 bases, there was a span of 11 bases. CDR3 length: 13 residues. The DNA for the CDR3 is TGTGCCAGCAGCGTAGTGTTGGGCGCCGAGCAGTTCTTC. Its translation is CASSVVLGAEQFF. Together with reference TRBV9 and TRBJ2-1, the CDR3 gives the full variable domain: DSGVTQTPKHLITATGQRVTLRCSPRSGDLSVYWYQQSLDQGLQFLIQYYNGEERAKGNILERFSAQQFPDLHSELNLSSLELGDSALYFCASSVVLGAEQFFGPGTRLTVL.

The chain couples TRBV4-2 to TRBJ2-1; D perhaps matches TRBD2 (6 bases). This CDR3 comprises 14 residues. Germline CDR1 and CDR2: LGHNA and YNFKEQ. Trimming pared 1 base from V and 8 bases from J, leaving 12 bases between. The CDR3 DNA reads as TGTGCCAGCAGCCAAGTGCGAGGGGAGGATGAGCAGTTCTTC. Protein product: CASSQVRGEDEQFF.

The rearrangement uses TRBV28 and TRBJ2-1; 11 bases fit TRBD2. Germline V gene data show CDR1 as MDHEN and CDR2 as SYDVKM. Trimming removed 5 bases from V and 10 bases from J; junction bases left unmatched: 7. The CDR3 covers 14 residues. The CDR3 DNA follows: TGTGCCAGCAGTGATAGCGGGAGGGCCCGCGAGCAGTTCTTC. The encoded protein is CASSDSGRAREQFF.

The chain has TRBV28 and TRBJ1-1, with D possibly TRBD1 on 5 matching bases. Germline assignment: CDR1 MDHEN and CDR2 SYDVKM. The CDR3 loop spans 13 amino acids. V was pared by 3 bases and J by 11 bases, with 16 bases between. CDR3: CASSFRDSVGAFF. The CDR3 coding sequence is TGTGCCAGCAGTTTCCGGGACTCCGTCGGGGCTTTCTTT.

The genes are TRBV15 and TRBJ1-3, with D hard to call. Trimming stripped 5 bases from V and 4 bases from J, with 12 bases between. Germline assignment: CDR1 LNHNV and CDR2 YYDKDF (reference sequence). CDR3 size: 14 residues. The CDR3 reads CATSGGAAGNTIYF. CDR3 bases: TGTGCCACCAGCGGAGGAGCGGCCGGAAACACCATATATTTT.

CDR3 sequence reads: CASSFIRGPNTGELFF. The CDR3 coding sequence is TGTGCCAGCAGCTTCATCAGGGGACCGAACACCGGGGAGCTGTTTTTT. The chain recombines TRBV7-8 with TRBJ2-2; perhaps TRBD1 as D (6 bases). The CDR3 runs 16 residues. CDR1 is SGHVS and CDR2 is FQNEAQ in the germline V gene. The V end lost 3 bases, the J end lost 0 bases, and 11 bases lay between the germline ends.